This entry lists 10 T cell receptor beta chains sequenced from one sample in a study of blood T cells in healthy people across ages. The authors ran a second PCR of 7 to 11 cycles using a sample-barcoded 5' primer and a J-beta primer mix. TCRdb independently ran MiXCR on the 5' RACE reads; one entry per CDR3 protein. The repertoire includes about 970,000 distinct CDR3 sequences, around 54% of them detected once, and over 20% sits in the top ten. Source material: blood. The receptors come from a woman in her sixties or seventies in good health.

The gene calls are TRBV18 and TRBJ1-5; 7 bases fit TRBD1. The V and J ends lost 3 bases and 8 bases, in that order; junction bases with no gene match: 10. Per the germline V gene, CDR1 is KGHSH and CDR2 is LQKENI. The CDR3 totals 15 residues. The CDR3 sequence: CASSPTDRDAEPQHF. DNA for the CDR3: TGTGCCAGCTCACCGACCGACAGGGACGCAGAGCCCCAGCATTTT.

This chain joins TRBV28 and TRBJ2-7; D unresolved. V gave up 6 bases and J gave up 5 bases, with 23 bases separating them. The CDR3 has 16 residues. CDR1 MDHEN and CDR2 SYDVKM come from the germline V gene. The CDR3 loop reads CASRLFPRTGENEQYF. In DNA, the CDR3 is TGTGCCAGCAGGCTATTCCCCCGGACGGGCGAGAACGAGCAGTACTTC.

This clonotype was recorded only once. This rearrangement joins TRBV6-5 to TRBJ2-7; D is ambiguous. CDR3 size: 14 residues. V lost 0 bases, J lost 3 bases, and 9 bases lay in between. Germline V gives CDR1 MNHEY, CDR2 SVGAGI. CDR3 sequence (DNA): TGTGCCAGCAGTTACTCAATAGGAGTCTACGAGCAGTACTTC. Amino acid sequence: CASSYSIGVYEQYF.

The CDR3 is CASSEARGPGGNTDTQYF. The CDR3 DNA is TGTGCCAGCAGTGAAGCACGGGGGCCGGGAGGTAACACAGATACGCAGTATTTT. V is TRBV2 and J is TRBJ2-3; maybe TRBD2 (7 bases). CDR3 length: 18 residues. CDR1 is SNHLY and CDR2 is FYNNEI in the germline V gene. Trimming shortened V by 0 bases and J by 2 bases, and 18 bases separated the two germline ends.

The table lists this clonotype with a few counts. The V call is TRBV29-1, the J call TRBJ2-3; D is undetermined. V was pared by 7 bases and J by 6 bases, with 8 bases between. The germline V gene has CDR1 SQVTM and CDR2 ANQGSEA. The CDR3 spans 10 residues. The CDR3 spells CSAFYDTQYF. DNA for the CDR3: TGCAGCGCCTTTTATGATACGCAGTATTTT.

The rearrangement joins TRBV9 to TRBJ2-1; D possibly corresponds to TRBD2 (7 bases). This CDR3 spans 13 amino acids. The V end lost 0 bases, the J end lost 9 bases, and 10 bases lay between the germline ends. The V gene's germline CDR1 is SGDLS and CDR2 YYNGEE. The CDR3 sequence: CASSVEGGSEQFF. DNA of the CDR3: TGTGCCAGCAGCGTAGAGGGGGGGAGTGAGCAGTTCTTC.

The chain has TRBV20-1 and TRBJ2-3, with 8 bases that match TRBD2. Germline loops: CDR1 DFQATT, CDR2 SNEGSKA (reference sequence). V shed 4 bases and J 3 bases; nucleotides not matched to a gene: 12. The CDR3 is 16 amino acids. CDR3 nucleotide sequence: TGCAGTGCTAACCCCAGGGGCGGGAGGAGGACAGATACGCAGTATTTT. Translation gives CSANPRGGRRTDTQYF.

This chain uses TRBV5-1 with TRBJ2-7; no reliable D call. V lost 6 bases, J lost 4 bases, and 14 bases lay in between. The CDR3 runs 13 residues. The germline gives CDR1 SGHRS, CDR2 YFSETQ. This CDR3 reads CASNKGSGYEQYF. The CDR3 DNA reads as TGCGCCAGCAATAAGGGATCTGGATACGAGCAGTACTTC. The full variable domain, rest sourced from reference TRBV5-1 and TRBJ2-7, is KAGVTQTPRYLIKTRGQQVTLSCSPISGHRSVSWYQQTPGQGLQFLFEYFSETQRNKGNFPGRFSGRQFSNSRSEMNVSTLELGDSALYLCASNKGSGYEQYFGPGTRLTVT.

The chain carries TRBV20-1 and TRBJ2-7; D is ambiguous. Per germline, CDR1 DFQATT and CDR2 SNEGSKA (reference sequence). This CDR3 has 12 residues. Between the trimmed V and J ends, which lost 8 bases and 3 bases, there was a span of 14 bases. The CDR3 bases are TGCAGTCTCCGGACGGTCCTCTACGAGCAGTACTTC. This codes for CSLRTVLYEQYF.

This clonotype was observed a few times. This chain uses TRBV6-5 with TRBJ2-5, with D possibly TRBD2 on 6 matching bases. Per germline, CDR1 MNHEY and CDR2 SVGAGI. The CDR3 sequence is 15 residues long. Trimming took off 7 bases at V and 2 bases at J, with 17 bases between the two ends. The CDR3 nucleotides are TGTGCCAGCACCTTAGACCGCCGGGGGCAAGAGACCCAGTACTTC. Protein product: CASTLDRRGQETQYF.